Below, 26 T cell receptor beta chains from the same sample are listed, as sequenced in a study of cytomegalovirus exposure and HLA in healthy donors. PCR primers comprised 60 Vbeta and 13 Jbeta primers. Using immunoSEQ multiplex PCR, the repertoire was profiled, and TCRdb retains in-frame clones only, with some absent. The sample lists 250,000 or so clones, approximately 82% occurring once. Sequencing was done on a sample of PBMCs. These receptors came from a woman aged 55-70 years in good health and CMV-seropositive.

This sequence joins TRBV5-4 and TRBJ2-5, with D maybe TRBD1 (6 bases). V gave up 4 bases and J gave up 3 bases, with 10 bases separating them. The CDR3 loop spans 13 amino acids. CDR1 and CDR2 from the germline V gene are SGHNT and YYREEE (reference sequence). CDR3 in DNA: TGTGCCAGCAGCCAGGACAGTAAAGAGACCCAGTACTTC. It specifies CASSQDSKETQYF.

The chain is built from TRBV6-1 and TRBJ2-1; 8 bases are shared with TRBD1. V trimming: 7 bases; J trimming: 11 bases; junction bases outside the gene matches: 10. Germline assignment: CDR1 MNHNS and CDR2 SASEGT. This CDR3 has 13 amino acids. DNA for the CDR3: TGTGCCAGCAAGGACAGGGAAGGGTGGAAGCAGTTCTTC. Translation gives CASKDREGWKQFF.

The chain employs TRBV6-5 and TRBJ1-4; D not resolved. Trimming removed 2 bases from V and 7 bases from J, with 8 bases in between. This CDR3 spans 13 amino acids. CDR1 and CDR2 (germline): MNHEY, SVGAGI. For the CDR3, the DNA is TGTGCCAGCAGTTACAGGCTAGGTGAAAAACTGTTTTTT. It codes for CASSYRLGEKLFF.

V usage is TRBV2 and J usage is TRBJ2-7; TRBD2 aligns across 11 bases. The J segment lost 3 bases and the V segment lost 0 bases, leaving 1 base of the junction unmatched. There are 15 residues in the CDR3. Germline CDR1 reads SNHLY; CDR2 reads FYNNEI. Here the CDR3 reads CASSEALAGGYEQYF. The CDR3 DNA follows: TGTGCCAGCAGTGAAGCGCTAGCGGGAGGCTACGAGCAGTACTTC.

This chain uses TRBV7-9 with TRBJ2-7, with 7 nucleotides matching TRBD2. The CDR3 contains 13 residues. Germline trimming cut 2 bases from V and 4 bases from J; bases unmatched to any gene: 2. CDR1 SEHNR and CDR2 FQNEAQ come from the germline V gene (reference sequence). The CDR3 loop reads CASSLSGKYEQYF. CDR3 nucleotide sequence: TGTGCCAGCAGCTTAAGCGGGAAGTACGAGCAGTACTTC.

V usage is TRBV28 and J usage is TRBJ2-2, with a weak D call TRBD1 (5 bases). The CDR3 length is 14 residues. V was pared by 0 bases and J by 8 bases, with 10 bases between. Germline-derived CDR1 and CDR2 are MDHEN and SYDVKM. The CDR3 loop is CASSLWQSGGELFF. The CDR3 region has the DNA TGTGCCAGCAGTTTATGGCAATCAGGGGGGGAGCTGTTTTTT. The full variable domain, completed using reference TRBV28 and TRBJ2-2, is DVKVTQSSRYLVKRTGEKVFLECVQDMDHENMFWYRQDPGLGLRLIYFSYDVKMKEKGDIPEGYSVSREKKERFSLILESASTNQTSMYLCASSLWQSGGELFFGEGSRLTVL.

CDR3 nucleotide sequence: TGTGCCAGCAGCGCCGGGACTAGCGACTACGAGCAGTACTTC. It yields the protein CASSAGTSDYEQYF. The chain employs TRBV6-5 and TRBJ2-7; 10 bases are a match to TRBD2. Germline loops: CDR1 MNHEY, CDR2 SVGAGI. Losses at the gene ends were 6 bases for V and 3 bases for J; bases not matched to a gene: 5. The CDR3 runs 14 residues.

CDR3: CASGLSGNYNEQFF. Here the CDR3 DNA reads TGTGCTAGTGGTTTGAGCGGGAATTACAATGAGCAGTTCTTC. This chain connects TRBV12-5 to TRBJ2-1; TRBD2 matches 7 bases. The V and J ends lost 2 bases and 4 bases, in that order; junction bases with no gene match: 2. From germline, CDR1 is LGHNT and CDR2 FRNRAP. This CDR3 spans 14 amino acids.

The chain has TRBV11-2 and TRBJ1-2, with D unclear. Looked up from germline, CDR1 is SGHAT and CDR2 is FQNNGV. The CDR3 covers 14 residues. Trimming left V 0 bases short and J 4 bases short, with 9 bases between. CDR3 nucleotide sequence: TGTGCCAGCAGCTTAGATCGGAAGCGCTATGGCTACACCTTC. Translating it yields CASSLDRKRYGYTF.

This rearrangement joins TRBV7-9 to TRBJ2-1, with D perhaps TRBD1 (6 bases). V lost 6 bases, J lost 14 bases, and 26 bases lay in between. Germline CDR1 is SEHNR and CDR2 is FQNEAQ (reference sequence). CDR3 length: 15 residues. Written as DNA, the CDR3 is TGTGCCAGCAGACAGGGAGCGCTAGCTGGAGATCAGGAGTTCTTC. It is translated as CASRQGALAGDQEFF.

The J gene is TRBJ2-2, the V gene TRBV5-1; 10 nucleotides align to TRBD1. The CDR3 contains 16 residues. J gave up 5 bases and V 2 bases, and 6 bases lay outside the gene matches. Germline CDR1 reads SGHRS; CDR2 reads YFSETQ. CDR3 DNA: TGCGCCAGCAGCTTACCGACAGGGGGCGGTACCGGGGAGCTGTTTTTT. Its protein is CASSLPTGGGTGELFF.

With respect to this clone: The sample holds other DNA sequences that translate to the same CDR3. This chain joins TRBV10-1 and TRBJ2-7; 8 bases match TRBD1. CDR1 is WNHNN and CDR2 is SYGVQD in the germline V gene (reference sequence). The CDR3 loop spans 14 amino acids. V lost 3 bases to trimming and J lost 5 bases; unmatched junction nucleotides: 6. CDR3 sequence reads: CASSDGAGGHEQYF. The CDR3 nucleotides are TGCGCCAGCAGTGATGGGGCAGGGGGCCACGAGCAGTACTTC.

The V and J genes are TRBV2 and TRBJ2-2, with D unclear. The CDR3 is made up of 15 amino acids. V lost 7 bases, J lost 0 bases, and 12 bases lay in between. The germline gives CDR1 SNHLY, CDR2 FYNNEI. The DNA of the CDR3 is TGTGCCAGCAAAGAAGGTCTAGCGAACACCGGGGAGCTGTTTTTT. Translated: CASKEGLANTGELFF.

The V gene is TRBV5-1, the J gene TRBJ1-3; D gene unclear. The CDR3 runs 15 residues. Trimming shortened V by 3 bases and J by 0 bases, and 10 bases separated the two germline ends. CDR1 is SGHRS, CDR2 YFSETQ, per germline. The CDR3 sequence: CASSSAAHSGNTIYF. In nucleotides, the CDR3 is TGCGCCAGCAGCTCAGCAGCGCACTCTGGAAACACCATATATTTT.

This chain connects TRBV5-1 to TRBJ2-5; D not certain. The CDR3 runs to 12 residues. Germline V gene lookup returns CDR1 SGHRS and CDR2 YFSETQ. V dropped 3 bases and J dropped 5 bases, with 8 bases sitting between them. CDR3 bases: TGCGCCAGCAGCTCTGCGTGGGAGACCCAGTACTTC. This codes for CASSSAWETQYF.

The chain employs TRBV29-1 and TRBJ2-3; possibly TRBD2 for D (6 bases). CDR1 SQVTM and CDR2 ANQGSEA come from the germline V gene. The CDR3 is 13 residues long. V lost 4 bases and J 6 bases, leaving 14 bases between the germline ends. In DNA, the CDR3 is TGCAGCGTTGGATTACGGGAGAGGGATACGCAGTATTTT. This sequence encodes CSVGLRERDTQYF.

The chain recombines TRBV7-3 with TRBJ1-2, with no clear D. This CDR3 is built from 13 residues. Germline V CDR1 and CDR2: SGHTA, FQGTGA. V lost 0 bases to trimming and J lost 3 bases, with 5 bases between them. CDR3 DNA: TGTGCCAGCAGCTTAACGGCAGACTATGGCTACACCTTC. Amino acid sequence: CASSLTADYGYTF.

The rearrangement joins TRBV11-2 to TRBJ1-1; the D gene is possibly TRBD1 (5 bases). V was trimmed by 5 bases and J by 5 bases, leaving 15 bases between them. This CDR3 has 14 amino acids. Germline V gives CDR1 SGHAT, CDR2 FQNNGV. The CDR3 is CASSPLGEGTEAFF. CDR3 sequence (DNA): TGTGCCAGCAGCCCCCTAGGGGAGGGGACTGAAGCTTTCTTT. The whole variable domain, filled in from reference TRBV11-2 and TRBJ1-1, reads EAGVAQSPRYKIIEKRQSVAFWCNPISGHATLYWYQQILGQGPKLLIQFQNNGVVDDSQLPKDRFSAERLKGVDSTLKIQPAKLEDSAVYLCASSPLGEGTEAFFGQGTRLTVV.

This chain links TRBV5-5 with TRBJ1-1; 11 bases match TRBD1. The CDR3 contains 14 residues. V lost 6 bases, J lost 5 bases, and 6 bases stayed unmatched. CDR1 and CDR2 (germline): SGHKS, YYEKEE (reference sequence). CDR3 coding DNA: TGTGCCAGCACCACCGGGACAGGGGGGACTGAAGCTTTCTTT. It yields the protein CASTTGTGGTEAFF.

The chain couples TRBV9 to TRBJ2-6; 7 bases map to TRBD2. Germline assignment: CDR1 SGDLS and CDR2 YYNGEE. Losses at the gene ends were 0 bases for V and 1 base for J; bases not matched to a gene: 13. This CDR3 contains 20 residues. CDR3: CASSVVGTNLLRSGANVLTF. The CDR3 coding sequence is TGTGCCAGCAGCGTAGTTGGGACTAACCTACTCAGGTCTGGGGCCAACGTCCTGACTTTC.

The chain links TRBV5-1 to TRBJ1-1; D is possibly TRBD1 (5 bases). The V and J ends lost 1 base and 3 bases respectively, with 19 bases between them. Looked up from germline, CDR1 is SGHRS and CDR2 is YFSETQ. CDR3 size: 17 residues. The CDR3 reads CASSLRSDGEGDTEAFF. DNA of the CDR3: TGCGCCAGCAGCTTGAGAAGTGACGGCGAAGGGGACACTGAAGCTTTCTTT.

The CDR3 loop reads CASSARQGSQETQYF. As DNA, the CDR3 is TGTGCCAGCAGTGCCCGACAGGGTTCACAAGAGACCCAGTACTTC. The V gene is TRBV6-1, the J gene TRBJ2-5, with 7 bases matching TRBD1. V lost 4 bases and J lost 2; bases outside the gene matches: 7. There are 15 residues in the CDR3. Germline V gene data show CDR1 as MNHNS and CDR2 as SASEGT.

The chain has TRBV27 and TRBJ1-6; TRBD1 matches at 7 bases. Germline CDR1 is MNHEY and CDR2 is SMNVEV (reference sequence). V was pared by 4 bases and J by 4 bases, with 4 bases of the junction left unmatched. The CDR3 extends over 15 amino acids. The CDR3 loop reads CASSSGDSYNSPLHF. The CDR3 DNA reads TGTGCCAGCAGTTCGGGGGACAGTTATAATTCACCCCTCCACTTT.

V gene TRBV5-1 combines with J gene TRBJ2-7, with D possibly TRBD1 on 6 matching bases. From germline, CDR1 is SGHRS and CDR2 YFSETQ. This CDR3 region has 14 residues. The ends were cut back, 4 bases at V and 1 base at J, with 12 bases in the middle. The CDR3 DNA follows: TGCGCCAGCAGCATAATGGACAGTTCCTACGAGCAGTACTTC. The encoded protein is CASSIMDSSYEQYF.

The chain couples TRBV27 to TRBJ1-1, with TRBD1 as a possible D gene (5 bases). The germline V and J ends were trimmed by 7 bases and 4 bases, with 19 bases remaining between them. The germline V gene encodes CDR1 MNHEY and CDR2 SMNVEV (reference sequence). The CDR3 covers 15 residues. Here the CDR3 reads CASIPLGLTVTEAFF. CDR3 DNA sequence: TGTGCCAGCATCCCTCTGGGACTGACGGTCACTGAAGCTTTCTTT.

The rearrangement links TRBV9 to TRBJ1-6, with 10 positions matching TRBD1. The CDR3 sequence is 17 residues long. CDR1 is SGDLS and CDR2 is YYNGEE in the germline V gene. V gave up 4 bases and J gave up 5 bases; unmatched junction bases: 9. CDR3 coding DNA: TGTGCCAGCAGCTCGAGGACAGGGGGAACAGATAATTCACCCCTCCACTTT. This gives the protein CASSSRTGGTDNSPLHF.